The clone carrying this TCR beta chain was detected many times. Its antigen is not identified. The sample belongs to a study of metastatic and nonmetastatic thyroid tumors. On the study more broadly: Malignant and benign thyroid patients had repertoires compared in peripheral blood and tumor or nodule tissue. Regarding the study as a whole: Reports indicated that malignant thyroid tumors showed significantly higher TCR beta diversity than benign nodules did, in blood and tumor.

The CDR3 spans 14 residues. V shed 6 bases, J shed 1 base, and the junction held 4 bases outside the gene matches. The germline CDR1 and CDR2 sequences are DFQATT and SNEGSKA (reference sequence). Methods used by the authors: Across clinicopathological groups, CDR3 differences served as the basis for building a distant-metastasis classifier for papillary thyroid cancer. MiXCR re-clonotyped the PCR reads for TCRdb. The V and J calls and clone size come from TCRdb's table, not from the authors' own analysis. Of about 24,000 clones listed, around an eighth are singletons. No treatment had been given to any patient before thyroid surgery.

Material for sequencing was blood. The sequence was collected from a female donor with papillary thyroid cancer or a benign thyroid nodule (not recorded which). Some clones in this sample may be carry-over from other donors' samples. The chain employs TRBV20-1 and TRBJ2-3, with 10 bases aligning to TRBD2. CDR3 sequence: CSAEGLAGTDTQYF. As DNA, the CDR3 is TGCAGTGCCGAAGGACTAGCGGGCACAGATACGCAGTATTTT.